Below are 8 T cell receptor beta chains sequenced from a single sample in a study of molecular identifiers for immune sequencing clone quantification. TCRdb independently ran MiXCR on the PCR reads; one entry per CDR3 protein. The sample has approximately 320,000 distinct CDR3 sequences; 24% are singletons. Source material: naive CD8+ T cells from blood, with Jurkat cell RNA spiked in. Subset meaning: FACS-sorted CD8+CD4-CCR7+CD45RA+ naive T cells. These receptors were taken from a human donor in good health. Some libraries in this study had Jurkat cell RNA spiked in.

This clonotype was seen repeatedly, ten times or more. V usage is TRBV9 and J usage is TRBJ2-5, with D tentatively TRBD2 (6 bases). Germline V gene lookup returns CDR1 SGDLS and CDR2 YYNGEE. The CDR3 extends over 14 amino acids. Trimming stripped 4 bases from V and 3 bases from J, with 13 bases between. This CDR3 reads CASSRLEGKETQYF. The CDR3 DNA follows: TGTGCCAGCAGCCGCCTGGAGGGGAAAGAGACCCAGTACTTC.

This chain uses TRBV28 with TRBJ1-6, with D possibly TRBD1 on 5 matching bases. The length of the CDR3 is 14 residues. The V gene's germline CDR1 is MDHEN and CDR2 SYDVKM. The V and J ends lost 9 bases and 6 bases respectively, with 15 bases between them. CDR3 in DNA: TGTGCCAGTCTCAGGGTTTCTGGTAATTCACCCCTCCACTTT. Its translation: CASLRVSGNSPLHF.

The rearrangement joins TRBV20-1 to TRBJ2-7; D gene unclear. Trimming removed 0 bases from V and 0 bases from J, with 6 bases in between. The germline V gene encodes CDR1 DFQATT and CDR2 SNEGSKA (reference sequence). The CDR3 contains 13 residues. CDR3 DNA sequence: TGCAGTGCTAGAGATCCTAGCTCCTACGAGCAGTACTTC. Amino acids: CSARDPSSYEQYF.

This clonotype was counted only a few times. The V call is TRBV5-6, the J call TRBJ2-7; TRBD1 is a possible D gene (6 bases). The CDR3 length is 15 residues. The germline CDR1 and CDR2 sequences are SGHDT and YYEEEE. Between the trimmed V and J ends, which lost 0 bases and 2 bases, there was a span of 12 bases. CDR3 protein: CASSLDGQSTYEQYF. CDR3 in DNA: TGTGCCAGCAGCTTGGATGGACAGAGTACCTACGAGCAGTACTTC.

A note on this clonotype: It may be a read error: a sequence one base away is much more abundant. This chain connects TRBV6-5 to TRBJ2-5; possibly TRBD1 for D (5 bases). V was shortened by 8 bases and J by 0 bases, with 13 bases between the two germline ends. CDR3 length: 14 residues. In germline, CDR1 is MNHEY, CDR2 SVGAGI. DNA of the CDR3: TGTGCCAGCGGCCCAACGACAGACCAAGAGACCCAGTACTTC. This gives the protein CASGPTTDQETQYF.

Worth noting for this clonotype: This sequence may be a read error, since a much larger clone differs from it by one base. The chain carries TRBV12-3 or TRBV12-4 and TRBJ1-1; D is undetermined. This CDR3 comprises 11 residues. Trimming pared 8 bases from V and 5 bases from J, leaving 9 bases between. CDR3 sequence (DNA): TGTGCCAGCCAAGTAAGGACTGAAGCTTTCTTT. Translated: CASQVRTEAFF.

Turning to this clonotype: Its ends do not fully match the called genes, so a read error is possible. Written as DNA, the CDR3 is TGTACTAGTGGTTTTACCCGCGAACGAGGGGAGACCCAGTACTTC. Translated: CTSGFTRERGETQYF. This chain uses TRBV12-5 with TRBJ2-5; a weak D match, TRBD2 (5 bases). The CDR3 contains 15 residues. CDR1 is LGHNT, CDR2 FRNRAP, per germline.

About this clonotype: This CDR3 is missing its conserved last phenylalanine or tryptophan, likely due to a read error. In nucleotides, the CDR3 is TGTGCCAGCAGTTACTTAAACACCGGGGAGCTGTTTTCT. This sequence encodes CASSYLNTGELFS. The chain has TRBV6-2 or TRBV6-3 and TRBJ2-2; no clear D. Germline lookup yields CDR1 MNHEY and CDR2 SVGEGT. The V end lost 1 base, the J end lost 2 bases, and 2 bases lay between the germline ends. The CDR3 loop spans 13 amino acids.